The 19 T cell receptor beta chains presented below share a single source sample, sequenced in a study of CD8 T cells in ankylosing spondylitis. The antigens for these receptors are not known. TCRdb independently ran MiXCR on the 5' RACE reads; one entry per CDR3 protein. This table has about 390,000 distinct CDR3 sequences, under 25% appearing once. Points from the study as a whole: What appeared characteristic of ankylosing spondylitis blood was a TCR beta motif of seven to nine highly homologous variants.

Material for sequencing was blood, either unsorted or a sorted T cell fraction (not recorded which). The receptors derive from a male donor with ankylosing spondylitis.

The CDR3 is CSATPGLADYEQYF. In DNA form, the CDR3 reads TGCAGTGCTACCCCGGGACTAGCGGACTACGAGCAGTACTTC. The chain carries TRBV20-1 and TRBJ2-7; 11 bases align to TRBD2. The CDR3 sequence is 14 residues long. J was trimmed by 3 bases and V by 4 bases; bases with no gene match: 5. Germline lookup yields CDR1 DFQATT and CDR2 SNEGSKA (reference sequence).

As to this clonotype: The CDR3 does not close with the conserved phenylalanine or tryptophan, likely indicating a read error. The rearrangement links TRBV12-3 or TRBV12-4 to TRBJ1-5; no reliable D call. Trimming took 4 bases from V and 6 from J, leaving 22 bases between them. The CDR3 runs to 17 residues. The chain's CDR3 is CASSSTNTGRWSQPQHL. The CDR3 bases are TGTGCCAGCAGTTCAACCAATACCGGAAGGTGGTCTCAGCCCCAGCATCTT.

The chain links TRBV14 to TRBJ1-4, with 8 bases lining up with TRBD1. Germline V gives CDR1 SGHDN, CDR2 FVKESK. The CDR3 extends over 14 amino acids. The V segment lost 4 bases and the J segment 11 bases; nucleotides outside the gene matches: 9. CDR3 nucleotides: TGTGCCAGCAGCCTTGATTTGACAGGGGATAAACTGTTTTTT. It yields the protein CASSLDLTGDKLFF.

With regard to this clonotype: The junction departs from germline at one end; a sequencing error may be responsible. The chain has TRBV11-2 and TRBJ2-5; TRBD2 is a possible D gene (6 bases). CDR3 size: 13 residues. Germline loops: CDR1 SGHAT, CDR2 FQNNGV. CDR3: CASGMQPGENQYF. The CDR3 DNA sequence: TGTGCCAGCGGTATGCAGCCGGGAGAGAACCAGTACTTC.

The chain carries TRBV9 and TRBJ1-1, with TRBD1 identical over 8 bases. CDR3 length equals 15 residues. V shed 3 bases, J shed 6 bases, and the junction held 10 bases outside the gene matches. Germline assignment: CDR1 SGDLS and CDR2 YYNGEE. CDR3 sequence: CASSELTGAFAEAFF. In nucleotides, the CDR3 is TGTGCCAGCAGCGAATTGACAGGGGCCTTCGCTGAAGCTTTCTTT.

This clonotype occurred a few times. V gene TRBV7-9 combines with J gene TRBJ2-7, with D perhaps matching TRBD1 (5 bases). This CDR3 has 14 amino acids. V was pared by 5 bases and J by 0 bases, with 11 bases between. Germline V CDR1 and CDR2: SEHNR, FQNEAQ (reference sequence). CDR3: CASSRTYSSYEQYF. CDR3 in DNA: TGTGCCAGCAGCCGGACATATAGCTCCTACGAGCAGTACTTC.

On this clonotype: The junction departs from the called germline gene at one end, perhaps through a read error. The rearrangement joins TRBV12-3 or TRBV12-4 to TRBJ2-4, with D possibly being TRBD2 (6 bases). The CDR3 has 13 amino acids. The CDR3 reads CASSADGTPDRDF. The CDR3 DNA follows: TGTGCCAGCAGTGCCGACGGGACTCCGGACCGGGACTTC.

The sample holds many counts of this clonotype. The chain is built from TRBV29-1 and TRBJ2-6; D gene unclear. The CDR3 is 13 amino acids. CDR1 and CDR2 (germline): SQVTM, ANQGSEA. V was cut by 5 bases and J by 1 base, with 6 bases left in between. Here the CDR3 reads CSVQVSGANVLTF. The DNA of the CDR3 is TGCAGCGTTCAGGTGTCTGGGGCCAACGTCCTGACTTTC.

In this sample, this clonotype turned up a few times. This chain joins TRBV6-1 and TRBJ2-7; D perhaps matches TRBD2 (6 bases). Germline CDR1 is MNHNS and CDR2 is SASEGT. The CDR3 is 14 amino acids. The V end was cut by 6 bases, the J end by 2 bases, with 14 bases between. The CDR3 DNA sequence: TGTGCCAGCAGAGAGCGGGCGCGCGCCTACGAGCAGTACTTC. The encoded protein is CASRERARAYEQYF.

The CDR3 coding sequence is TGCGCCAGCAGCATGGGGGGGGGCCAAGAGACCCAGTACTTC. Protein sequence: CASSMGGGQETQYF. The chain is built from TRBV5-1 and TRBJ2-5; TRBD2 matches at 7 bases. Germline V gene lookup returns CDR1 SGHRS and CDR2 YFSETQ. This CDR3 contains 14 residues. Trimming removed 4 bases from V and 1 base from J; junction bases left unmatched: 4.

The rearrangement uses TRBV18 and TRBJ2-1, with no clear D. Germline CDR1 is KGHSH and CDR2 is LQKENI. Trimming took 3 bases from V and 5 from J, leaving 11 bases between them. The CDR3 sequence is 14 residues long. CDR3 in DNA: TGTGCCAGCTCACCTTACCACGGACACAATGAGCAGTTCTTC. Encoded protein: CASSPYHGHNEQFF.

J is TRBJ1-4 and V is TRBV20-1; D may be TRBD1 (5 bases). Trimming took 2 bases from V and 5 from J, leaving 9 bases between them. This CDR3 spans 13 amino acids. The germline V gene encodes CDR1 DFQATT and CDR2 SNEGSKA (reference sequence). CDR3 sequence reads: CSARWGGNEKLFF. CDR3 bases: TGCAGTGCTAGATGGGGGGGGAATGAAAAACTGTTTTTT.

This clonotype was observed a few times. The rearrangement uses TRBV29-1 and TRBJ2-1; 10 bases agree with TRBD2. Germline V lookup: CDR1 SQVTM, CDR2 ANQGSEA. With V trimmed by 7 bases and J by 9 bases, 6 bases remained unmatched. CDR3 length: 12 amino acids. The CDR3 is CSAGTSEFEQFF. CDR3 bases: TGCAGCGCCGGGACTAGCGAATTTGAGCAGTTCTTC.

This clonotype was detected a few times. CDR3 protein: CASSAGLGWGNEQFF. For the CDR3, the DNA is TGTGCCAGCAGCGCAGGACTCGGTTGGGGGAATGAGCAGTTCTTC. V usage is TRBV9 and J usage is TRBJ2-1; TRBD1 or TRBD2 may be the D gene (5 bases each). Between the trimmed V and J ends, which lost 3 bases and 7 bases, there was a span of 17 bases. The germline CDR1 and CDR2 sequences are SGDLS and YYNGEE. The CDR3 extends over 15 amino acids.

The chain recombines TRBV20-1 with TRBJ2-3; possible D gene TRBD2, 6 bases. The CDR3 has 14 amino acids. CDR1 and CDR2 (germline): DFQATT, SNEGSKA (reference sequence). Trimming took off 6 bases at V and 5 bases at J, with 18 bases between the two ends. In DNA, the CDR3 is TGCAGTGCCTCGGAACCGCGGGGCCTAGATACGCAGTATTTT. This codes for CSASEPRGLDTQYF.

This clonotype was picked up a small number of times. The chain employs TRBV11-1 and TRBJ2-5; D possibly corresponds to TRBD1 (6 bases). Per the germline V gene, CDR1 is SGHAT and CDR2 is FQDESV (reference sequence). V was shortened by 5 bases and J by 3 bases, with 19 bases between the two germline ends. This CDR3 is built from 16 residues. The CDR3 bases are TGTGCCAGCAGCCAAGTTTCTGGGACACAGAAAGAGACCCAGTACTTC. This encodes CASSQVSGTQKETQYF.

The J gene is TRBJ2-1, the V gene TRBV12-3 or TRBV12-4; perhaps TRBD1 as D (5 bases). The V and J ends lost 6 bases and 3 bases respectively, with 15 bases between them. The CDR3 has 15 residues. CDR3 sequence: CASSTASGRYNEQFF. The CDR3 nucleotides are TGTGCCAGCAGCACCGCTTCAGGGCGCTACAATGAGCAGTTCTTC.

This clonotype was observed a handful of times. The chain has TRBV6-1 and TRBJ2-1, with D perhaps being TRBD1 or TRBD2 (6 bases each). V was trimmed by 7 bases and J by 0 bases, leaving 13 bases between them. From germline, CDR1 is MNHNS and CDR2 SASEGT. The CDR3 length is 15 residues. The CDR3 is CASTRAGHSYNEQFF. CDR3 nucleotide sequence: TGTGCCAGCACCCGTGCGGGACACTCCTACAATGAGCAGTTCTTC.

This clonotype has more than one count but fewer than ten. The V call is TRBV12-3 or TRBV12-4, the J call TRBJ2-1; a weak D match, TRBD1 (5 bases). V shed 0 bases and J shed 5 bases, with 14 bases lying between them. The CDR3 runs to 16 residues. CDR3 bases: TGTGCCAGCAGTTTAGCATCAGGGATAAGGAACAATGAGCAGTTCTTC. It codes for CASSLASGIRNNEQFF.